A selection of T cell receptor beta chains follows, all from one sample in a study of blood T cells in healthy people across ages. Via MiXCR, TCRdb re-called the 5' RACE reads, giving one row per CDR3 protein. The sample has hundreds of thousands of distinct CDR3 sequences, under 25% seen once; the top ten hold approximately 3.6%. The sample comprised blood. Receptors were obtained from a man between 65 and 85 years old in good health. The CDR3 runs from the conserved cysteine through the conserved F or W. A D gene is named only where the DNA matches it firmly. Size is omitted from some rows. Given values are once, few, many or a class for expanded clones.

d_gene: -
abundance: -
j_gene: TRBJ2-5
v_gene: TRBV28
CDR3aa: CASISTGKSPQYF
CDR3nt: TGTGCCAGCATTTCCACCGGGAAGTCACCCCAGTACTTC

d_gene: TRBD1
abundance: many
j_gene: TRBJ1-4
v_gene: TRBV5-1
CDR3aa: CASSAGDSTNEKLFF
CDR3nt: TGCGCCAGCAGCGCGGGGGACAGCACTAATGAAAAACTGTTTTTT

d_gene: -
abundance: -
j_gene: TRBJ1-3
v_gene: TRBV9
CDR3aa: CASSVSPTASSGNTIYF
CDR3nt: TGTGCCAGCAGCGTCTCCCCGACCGCAAGCTCTGGAAACACCATATATTTT

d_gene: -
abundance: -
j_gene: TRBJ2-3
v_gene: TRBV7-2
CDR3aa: CASSLAPGSRASDTQYF
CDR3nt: TGTGCCAGCAGCTTAGCGCCGGGTAGCAGGGCCTCAGATACGCAGTATTTT

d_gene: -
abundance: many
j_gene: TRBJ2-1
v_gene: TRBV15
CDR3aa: CATSRGASADEQFF
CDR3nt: TGTGCCACCAGCAGGGGCGCGTCGGCCGATGAGCAGTTCTTC

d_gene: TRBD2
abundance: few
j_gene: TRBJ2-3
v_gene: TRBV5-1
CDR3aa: CASGFSGSPDTQYF
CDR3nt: TGCGCCAGCGGATTTAGCGGGAGCCCAGATACGCAGTATTTT

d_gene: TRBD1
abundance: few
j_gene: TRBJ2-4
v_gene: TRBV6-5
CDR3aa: CASSGTGGVGIQYF
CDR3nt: TGTGCCAGCAGCGGGACAGGGGGAGTTGGCATTCAGTACTTC

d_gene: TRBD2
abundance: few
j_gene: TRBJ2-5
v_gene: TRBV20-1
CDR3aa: CSAALAGGIQQYF
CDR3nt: TGCAGTGCTGCACTAGCGGGGGGGATACAGCAGTACTTC

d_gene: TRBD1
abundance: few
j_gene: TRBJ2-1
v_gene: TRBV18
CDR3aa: CASSPPGQDNNEQFF
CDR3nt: TGTGCCAGCTCACCCCCGGGACAGGACAACAATGAGCAGTTCTTC

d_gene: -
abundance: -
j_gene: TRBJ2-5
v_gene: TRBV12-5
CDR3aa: CASGPRRGGETQYF
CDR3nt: TGTGCTAGTGGTCCGCGTCGAGGCGGAGAGACCCAGTACTTC

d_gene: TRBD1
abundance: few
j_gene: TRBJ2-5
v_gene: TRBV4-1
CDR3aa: CASSQDGTGVETQYF
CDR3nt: TGCGCCAGCAGCCAAGACGGGACAGGGGTCGAGACCCAGTACTTC

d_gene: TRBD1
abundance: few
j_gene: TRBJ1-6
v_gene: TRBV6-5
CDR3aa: CASRITGTDNSPLHF
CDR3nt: TGTGCCAGCAGGATAACCGGGACAGATAATTCACCCCTCCACTTT

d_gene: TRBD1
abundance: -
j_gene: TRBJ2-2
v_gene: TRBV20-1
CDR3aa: CSAKTGGPNTGELFF
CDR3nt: TGCAGTGCCAAAACAGGGGGCCCGAACACCGGGGAGCTGTTTTTT

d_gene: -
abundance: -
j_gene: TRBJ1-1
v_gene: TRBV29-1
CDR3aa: CSGARGEAFF
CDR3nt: TGCAGCGGGGCCCGGGGTGAAGCTTTCTTT

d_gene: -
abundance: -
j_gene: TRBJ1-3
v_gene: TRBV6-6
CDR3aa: CASSYVDISGNTIYF
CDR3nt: TGTGCCAGCAGTTACGTGGATATCTCTGGAAACACCATATATTTT